Below, 25 T cell receptor beta chains from the same sample are listed, as sequenced in a study of T cell responses to AZD1222 COVID-19 vaccine. Assay: immunoSEQ multiplex PCR; the TCRdb copy retains only in-frame clones and omits some. The sample consists of 90,000 to 120,000 clones, 88% of them appearing once. The sample in question was peripheral blood, obtained on day 0 of AZD1222 vaccination. The receptors were gathered from an adult in good health.

This clone was detected only once. V is TRBV7-8 and J is TRBJ2-7; D gene ambiguous. V dropped 5 bases and J dropped 3 bases, with 11 bases sitting between them. There are 13 residues in the CDR3. Germline V gene data show CDR1 as SGHVS and CDR2 as FQNEAQ. CDR3 region: CASSPQQHYEQYF. CDR3 nucleotide sequence: TGTGCCAGCAGCCCCCAACAACACTACGAGCAGTACTTC.

The chain employs TRBV21-1 and TRBJ2-7; the table names TRBD1, a call not compared with the DNA. TRBV21-1 is noted as a pseudogene. CDR3 length equals 15 residues. For the CDR3, the DNA is TGTGCCAGCAGCAAAGGTGACAGGACACCTTACGAGCAGTACTTC. Protein sequence: CASSKGDRTPYEQYF.

V usage is TRBV6-5 and J usage is TRBJ2-1; D may be TRBD2 (6 bases). The V end was cut by 7 bases, the J end by 12 bases, with 22 bases between. The CDR3 spans 14 residues. Germline assignment: CDR1 MNHEY and CDR2 SVGAGI. For the CDR3, the DNA is TGTGCCAGCAACTCAAATTACGGGGGATATTTGCAGTTCTTC. The encoded protein is CASNSNYGGYLQFF.

V and J are TRBV7-9 and TRBJ1-4; maybe TRBD1 (6 bases). Germline V gene sequence: CDR1 SEHNR, CDR2 FQNEAQ (reference sequence). The CDR3 is 14 residues long. V was trimmed by 8 bases and J by 5 bases, leaving 15 bases between them. CDR3 bases: TGTGCCAGCCTCCTGGAGGGGGGCAATGAAAAACTGTTTTTT. This encodes CASLLEGGNEKLFF.

This clone was observed once. This sequence joins TRBV4-3 and TRBJ2-1, with 9 positions matching TRBD1. V trimming: 3 bases; J trimming: 3 bases; junction bases outside the gene matches: 9. CDR1 is LGHNA, CDR2 YSLEER, per germline. This CDR3 spans 17 amino acids. The DNA of the CDR3 is TGCGCCAGCAGCCAGGAGCCGGGACAGGGCAACTACAATGAGCAGTTCTTC. Translated: CASSQEPGQGNYNEQFF.

The V call is TRBV9, the J call TRBJ2-2, with a possible D match to TRBD1 (6 bases). Germline V gives CDR1 SGDLS, CDR2 YYNGEE. The CDR3 is 16 residues long. The V gene lost 0 bases and the J gene lost 4 bases, with 13 bases spanning the gap. The CDR3 loop is CASSVDLGAGTGELFF. Written as DNA, the CDR3 is TGTGCCAGCAGCGTAGATCTGGGGGCAGGCACCGGGGAGCTGTTTTTT.

This chain joins TRBV9 and TRBJ1-3; 7 nucleotides agree with TRBD1. Germline V gives CDR1 SGDLS, CDR2 YYNGEE. This CDR3 comprises 18 residues. V dropped 4 bases and J dropped 0; count of bases not matched to a gene: 13. In nucleotides, the CDR3 is TGTGCCAGCAGCTTCAGAACCGGGACAGAGAGCTCTGGAAACACCATATATTTT. Protein sequence: CASSFRTGTESSGNTIYF.

The rearrangement links TRBV11-2 to TRBJ2-7, with a possible D match to TRBD2 (5 bases). Germline V gives CDR1 SGHAT, CDR2 FQNNGV. There are 15 residues in the CDR3. Between the trimmed V and J ends, which lost 4 bases and 3 bases, there was a span of 16 bases. In nucleotides, the CDR3 is TGTGCCAGCAGCTGGGAACGGGATAGGGACTACGAGCAGTACTTC. Translating gives CASSWERDRDYEQYF.

The chain links TRBV4-2 to TRBJ2-6, with TRBD1 matching 8 bases. V trimming: 4 bases; J trimming: 0 bases; junction bases outside the gene matches: 2. The CDR3 spans 16 residues. Germline values: CDR1 LGHNA, CDR2 YNFKEQ. DNA for the CDR3: TGTGCCAGCAGCCCCGGACAGGGCTCTGGGGCCAACGTCCTGACTTTC. Its translation: CASSPGQGSGANVLTF.

This clone appeared a single time. The chain combines TRBV28 with TRBJ2-3; 9 positions agree with TRBD2. Trimming at V came to 7 bases and at J to 2 bases, leaving 4 bases not matched to a gene. CDR3 length equals 14 residues. Germline V gene data show CDR1 as MDHEN and CDR2 as SYDVKM. The DNA of the CDR3 is TGTGCCAGCAACCTAGCGGGGCCCACAGATACGCAGTATTTT. Its translation: CASNLAGPTDTQYF.

The chain joins TRBV15 to TRBJ1-1, with 9 bases that match TRBD1. This CDR3 has 16 amino acids. Germline CDR1 and CDR2: LNHNV and YYDKDF (reference sequence). Trimming cost V 3 bases and J 4 bases; bases outside gene matches: 9. CDR3 sequence reads: CATSSTGGGLGTEAFF. CDR3 bases: TGTGCCACCAGCAGTACAGGGGGCGGGTTGGGCACTGAAGCTTTCTTT. The variable domain in full, completed from reference TRBV15 and TRBJ1-1, reads DAMVIQNPRYQVTQFGKPVTLSCSQTLNHNVMYWYQQKSSQAPKLLFHYYDKDFNNEADTPDNFQSRRPNTSFCFLDIRSPGLGDTAMYLCATSSTGGGLGTEAFFGQGTRLTVV.

The V and J genes are TRBV2 and TRBJ1-6; D gene unclear. The ends were cut back, 5 bases at V and 10 bases at J, with 18 bases in the middle. This CDR3 region has 15 residues. Germline-derived CDR1 and CDR2 are SNHLY and FYNNEI. Written as DNA, the CDR3 is TGTGCCAGCAGTCCTACAACCGGGAACAAGTCACCCCTCCACTTT. Translated: CASSPTTGNKSPLHF.

The CDR3 reads CASSYMNSPLHF. The DNA for the CDR3 is TGTGCCAGCAGTTACATGAATTCACCCCTCCACTTT. This chain joins TRBV6-2 or TRBV6-3 and TRBJ1-6; D unresolved. The CDR3 is 12 amino acids. Trimming removed 2 bases at V and 7 bases at J, with 3 bases between. Germline V gives CDR1 MNHEY, CDR2 SVGEGT.

This clone was detected only once. This chain connects TRBV7-9 to TRBJ2-5; 7 positions match TRBD1. Germline CDR1 and CDR2: SEHNR and FQNEAQ (reference sequence). This CDR3 spans 15 amino acids. V shed 4 bases and J 3 bases; nucleotides not matched to a gene: 8. The CDR3 loop is CASSWGLGQKETQYF. The CDR3 bases are TGTGCCAGCAGCTGGGGTCTGGGACAGAAAGAGACCCAGTACTTC.

The chain employs TRBV6-1 and TRBJ2-7; perhaps TRBD2 as D (6 bases). The CDR3 covers 18 residues. CDR1 and CDR2 from the germline V gene are MNHNS and SASEGT. Between the trimmed V and J ends, which lost 4 bases and 0 bases, there was a span of 22 bases. CDR3: CASSVQDRAGTYSYEQYF. The DNA for the CDR3 is TGTGCCAGCAGTGTACAAGACAGAGCCGGGACTTACTCCTACGAGCAGTACTTC.

The gene calls are TRBV9 and TRBJ2-5; D is undetermined. The CDR3 has 16 residues. V lost 0 bases, J lost 4 bases, and 16 bases lay in between. CDR1 SGDLS and CDR2 YYNGEE come from the germline V gene. For the CDR3, the DNA is TGTGCCAGCAGCGTAGGTTACGGCAATTTAGGAGAGACCCAGTACTTC. It specifies CASSVGYGNLGETQYF.

V and J are TRBV28 and TRBJ1-6, with D tentatively TRBD1 (6 bases). Germline CDR1 reads MDHEN; CDR2 reads SYDVKM. This CDR3 has 14 residues. Trimming took 6 bases from V and 6 from J, leaving 12 bases between them. CDR3 sequence reads: CASRLQGINSPLHF. The CDR3 region has the DNA TGTGCCAGCAGACTACAGGGAATTAATTCACCCCTCCACTTT.

The V call is TRBV2, the J call TRBJ1-5; unclear D gene. In germline, CDR1 is SNHLY, CDR2 FYNNEI. V was shortened by 4 bases and J by 5 bases, with 12 bases between the two germline ends. This CDR3 has 14 residues. The CDR3 reads CASSVLLSDQPQHF. The CDR3 DNA is TGTGCCAGCAGTGTCTTGCTCTCGGATCAGCCCCAGCATTTT.

The chain is built from TRBV7-3 and TRBJ1-1; D unclear. V gave up 1 base and J gave up 2 bases, with 11 bases separating them. Germline CDR1 and CDR2: SGHTA and FQGTGA. This CDR3 spans 15 amino acids. CDR3 region: CASSLMYMGNTEAFF. CDR3 DNA sequence: TGTGCCAGCAGCTTAATGTATATGGGTAACACTGAAGCTTTCTTT.

This clone was observed once. The genes are TRBV28 and TRBJ2-3; 9 nucleotides align to TRBD1. V trimming: 6 bases; J trimming: 0 bases; junction bases outside the gene matches: 7. The germline CDR1 and CDR2 sequences are MDHEN and SYDVKM. The CDR3 covers 16 residues. The CDR3 loop reads CASSLPGQGSTDTQYF. The CDR3 nucleotides read TGTGCCAGCAGCCTACCGGGACAGGGTAGCACAGATACGCAGTATTTT.

This rearrangement joins TRBV27 to TRBJ1-1, with 9 bases aligning to TRBD1. The germline V gene has CDR1 MNHEY and CDR2 SMNVEV (reference sequence). The length of the CDR3 is 19 residues. J was trimmed by 0 bases and V by 3 bases; bases with no gene match: 14. CDR3 nucleotide sequence: TGTGCCAGCAGTTTTTTCGTCGGGACAGGGAGGGCGATGAACACTGAAGCTTTCTTT. Translating it yields CASSFFVGTGRAMNTEAFF.

The CDR3 bases are TGTGCCAGCAGCCAAGATATTAGTCAACAGGGGTTCGGCTACACCTTC. As protein: CASSQDISQQGFGYTF. The V and J genes are TRBV4-2 and TRBJ1-2; 7 bases match TRBD1. Germline V gene data show CDR1 as LGHNA and CDR2 as YNFKEQ. J gave up 8 bases and V 0 bases, and 12 bases lay outside the gene matches. The CDR3 spans 16 residues.

The chain uses TRBV18 and TRBJ1-2; D gene unclear. Germline V gives CDR1 KGHSH, CDR2 LQKENI. Trimming took off 6 bases at V and 3 bases at J, with 8 bases between the two ends. There are 12 residues in the CDR3. For the CDR3, the DNA is TGTGCCAGCTCTCGGACGGACTATGGCTACACCTTC. It encodes CASSRTDYGYTF.

The rearrangement joins TRBV7-2 to TRBJ1-1, with D possibly matching TRBD1 (6 bases). The ends were cut back, 6 bases at V and 1 base at J, with 15 bases in the middle. CDR1 and CDR2 from the germline V gene are SGHTA and FQGNSA. The CDR3 has 15 amino acids. The DNA for the CDR3 is TGTGCCAGCAGTTGGACAGATCCAACGAACACTGAAGCTTTCTTT. It encodes CASSWTDPTNTEAFF.

The chain is built from TRBV11-2 and TRBJ2-4; no firm D call. Germline CDR1 and CDR2: SGHAT and FQNNGV. CDR3 length equals 12 residues. Trimming took 3 bases from V and 1 from J, leaving 1 base between them. CDR3 nucleotides: TGTGCCAGCAGCTTCGCCAAAAACATTCAGTACTTC. It encodes CASSFAKNIQYF.